This is a list of T cell receptor beta chains from one sample in a study of cytomegalovirus exposure and HLA in healthy donors. Produced via immunoSEQ multiplex PCR; TCRdb's table is partial and in-frame only. This sample has roughly 190,000 clones, with around 81% found just once. The sample was PBMCs. Receptor source: a woman between 45 and 60 years old in good health and CMV-seropositive. Both conserved end residues are part of each CDR3. The order of the fields is clone size, V gene, D gene, J gene, CDR3 protein, CDR3 DNA. A D gene is named only where the DNA matches it firmly. The size field is filled for only some rows; it gives once, few, many or a size class.

abundance: -
v_gene: TRBV6-5
d_gene: TRBD1
j_gene: TRBJ1-2
CDR3aa: CASSYWDRAHYGYTF
CDR3nt: TGTGCCAGCAGTTACTGGGACAGGGCGCACTATGGCTACACCTTC

abundance: once
v_gene: TRBV19
d_gene: TRBD1
j_gene: TRBJ2-5
CDR3aa: CASSTPTGGETQYF
CDR3nt: TGTGCCAGTAGTACCCCGACAGGGGGCGAGACCCAGTACTTC

abundance: -
v_gene: TRBV30
d_gene: TRBD1
j_gene: TRBJ2-7
CDR3aa: CAWSPPAGQGSDEQYF
CDR3nt: TGTGCCTGGAGTCCTCCGGCCGGACAGGGGTCCGACGAGCAGTACTTC

abundance: -
v_gene: TRBV5-1
d_gene: TRBD1
j_gene: TRBJ2-6
CDR3aa: CASSLARQGAPGANVLTF
CDR3nt: TGCGCCAGCAGCTTGGCTAGACAGGGGGCGCCTGGGGCCAACGTCCTGACTTTC

abundance: -
v_gene: TRBV6-6
d_gene: TRBD2
j_gene: TRBJ2-5
CDR3aa: CASSFKTRGEQETQYF
CDR3nt: TGTGCCAGCAGTTTCAAAACGCGGGGGGAACAAGAGACCCAGTACTTC

abundance: -
v_gene: TRBV19
d_gene: TRBD1
j_gene: TRBJ1-3
CDR3aa: CASGDRGYSSGNTIYF
CDR3nt: TGTGCCAGTGGTGACAGGGGATACAGCTCTGGAAACACCATATATTTT

abundance: -
v_gene: TRBV29-1
d_gene: TRBD2
j_gene: TRBJ2-2
CDR3aa: CSVAGGLNTGELFF
CDR3nt: TGCAGCGTTGCGGGAGGGTTGAACACCGGGGAGCTGTTTTTT

abundance: few
v_gene: TRBV4-3
d_gene: TRBD1
j_gene: TRBJ2-7
CDR3aa: CASSQEEGTGALEQYF
CDR3nt: TGCGCCAGCAGCCAAGAGGAAGGTACAGGGGCTCTCGAGCAGTACTTC

abundance: few
v_gene: TRBV27
d_gene: TRBD1
j_gene: TRBJ2-2
CDR3aa: CASSQGVTNTGELFF
CDR3nt: TGTGCCAGCAGTCAGGGGGTAACAAACACCGGGGAGCTGTTTTTT

abundance: -
v_gene: TRBV18
d_gene: -
j_gene: TRBJ2-3
CDR3aa: CASSQTTLSTDTQYF
CDR3nt: TGTGCCAGCTCCCAAACGACACTTTCCACAGATACGCAGTATTTT

abundance: once
v_gene: TRBV9
d_gene: TRBD1
j_gene: TRBJ2-3
CDR3aa: CASSVGDRVPRDTQYF
CDR3nt: TGTGCCAGCAGCGTAGGGGACAGGGTCCCGAGAGATACGCAGTATTTT